This paragraph covers one T cell receptor (beta chain) sequence. Its antigen is currently unknown. The time point: pre-sensitization, week 0. The treatment was: therapeutic diphenylcyclopropenone sensitization with weekly scalp DPC. After removal of 6 bases from V and 6 bases from J, the junction contained 9 bases not matched to a gene. Germline values: CDR1 MDHEN, CDR2 SYDVKM. The CDR3 covers 15 residues. Each CDR3 protein gets one entry after TCRdb re-called the RACE reads with MiXCR. The table records 180,000 or so distinct CDR3 sequences, almost 30% of them present only once. The sample is drawn from a study of human T cells and chemical hapten exposure. Study results and caveats: Expanded TCRs were compared with controls, and the expanded TCRs formed significantly more large CDR3 similarity clusters.

The TCR sequence derives from a woman in her 30s with alopecia areata. Some clones in this sample may be carry-over from other donors' samples. This specimen was whole blood, taken in connection with sensitization to the hapten diphenylcyclopropenone (DPC). The V gene is TRBV28, the J gene TRBJ2-3, with 10 bases identical to TRBD1. The CDR3 DNA reads TGTGCCAGCAGCTCCCCCGGGACAGGGGACGATACGCAGTATTTT. Its translation is CASSSPGTGDDTQYF.